This TCR beta chain was documented in a study of cytomegalovirus exposure and HLA in healthy donors. General study findings and limits: A later analysis showed that HLA-associated TCR beta chains had undergone more clonal expansion than equally common others. The later analysis indicated that the majority of CMV-associated TCR beta chains appeared HLA-restricted.

Use of 60 Vbeta and 13 Jbeta primers characterized the PCR. TCRdb's copy holds only in-frame clones and misses some; the assay was immunoSEQ multiplex PCR. The sample has 170,000 or so clones; roughly 78% are singletons. CDR1 and CDR2 from the germline V gene are MNHEY and SMNVEV (reference sequence). This CDR3 comprises 18 residues. Deletions cut 5 bases from V and 4 bases from J, with 24 bases between. Turning to this clone: The antigen is undetermined.

The chain employs TRBV27 and TRBJ1-5; no definite D call. The sequencing sample was made of PBMCs. This sequence originates from a woman aged 45-60 years in good health and CMV-seropositive. The DNA of the CDR3 is TGTGCCAGCAGTCCCTCACGAGGAGGAACGGGCGGGAATCAGCCCCAGCATTTT. It specifies CASSPSRGGTGGNQPQHF.